The 17 T cell receptor beta chains below all came from one sample that was sequenced in a study of T cells in Graves' hyperthyroidism and ophthalmopathy. The TCR beta CDR3 regions underwent amplification using RNA transcripts as the source. The TCR CDR3 was amplified in a first-round RT-PCR using the HTBI primer set. A single record per CDR3 protein comes from TCRdb applying MiXCR to the multiplex PCR reads. The sample includes more than 300,000 distinct CDR3 sequences, about 18% seen only once; the top ten take 30% to 35%. The specimen sequenced was blood. The receptors originated from a woman aged 25 to 39 with Graves' hyperthyroidism that later progressed to Graves' ophthalmopathy.

V usage is TRBV20-1 and J usage is TRBJ2-7, with 14 bases that match TRBD2. Trimming at V came to 1 base and at J to 0 bases, leaving 2 bases not matched to a gene. CDR3 size: 16 residues. CDR1 is DFQATT, CDR2 SNEGSKA, per germline (reference sequence). This CDR3 is CSARGTSGRSSYEQYF. CDR3 nucleotide sequence: TGCAGTGCTAGAGGGACTAGCGGGAGGAGCTCCTACGAGCAGTACTTC.

The chain combines TRBV12-3 or TRBV12-4 with TRBJ1-1; perhaps TRBD1 as D (6 bases). CDR3 length equals 13 residues. V was trimmed by 5 bases and J by 5 bases, leaving 12 bases between them. Written as DNA, the CDR3 is TGTGCCAGCAGTCCACAGGGTCGTACTGAAGCTTTCTTT. It translates to CASSPQGRTEAFF.

To note about this clonotype: The missing conserved phenylalanine or tryptophan at the end of this CDR3 makes a read error likely. Here the CDR3 DNA reads TGTGCCAGCAGCCCGACAGGGGGCGCAGACTATGGCTACACCCTC. Amino acid sequence: CASSPTGGADYGYTL. The gene calls are TRBV12-3 or TRBV12-4 and TRBJ1-2; TRBD1 matches 10 bases. The CDR3 spans 15 residues. Trimming cost V 6 bases and J 3 bases; bases outside gene matches: 7.

The CDR3 DNA follows: TGCGCCAGCAGCTTCGGGGGGGCCGGAGAGACCCAGTACTTC. This translates into CASSFGGAGETQYF. This rearrangement joins TRBV5-1 to TRBJ2-5; 8 bases match TRBD2. CDR1 and CDR2 (germline): SGHRS, YFSETQ. The CDR3 length is 14 residues. Trimming at V came to 2 bases and at J to 4 bases, leaving 4 bases not matched to a gene.

The rearrangement uses TRBV30 and TRBJ2-3, with 7 bases fitting TRBD1. Germline V gives CDR1 GTSNPN, CDR2 SVGIG (reference sequence). V was pared by 3 bases and J by 6 bases, with 6 bases of the junction left unmatched. The CDR3 runs to 13 residues. The CDR3 nucleotides are TGTGCCTGGAGCTTACAGGGGCAGGATACGCAGTATTTT. This sequence encodes CAWSLQGQDTQYF.

Ten or more counts support this clonotype. The chain combines TRBV28 with TRBJ1-5; TRBD1 is a possible D gene (5 bases). There are 14 residues in the CDR3. V was clipped by 7 bases and J by 15 bases, with 25 bases between them. Per the germline V gene, CDR1 is MDHEN and CDR2 is SYDVKM. CDR3 region: CASTRQGVGTLSHF. Written as DNA, the CDR3 is TGTGCCAGCACACGTCAGGGAGTCGGTACCCTCTCGCATTTT. Full variable domain (remainder filled in from reference TRBV28 and TRBJ1-5): DVKVTQSSRYLVKRTGEKVFLECVQDMDHENMFWYRQDPGLGLRLIYFSYDVKMKEKGDIPEGYSVSREKKERFSLILESASTNQTSMYLCASTRQGVGTLSHFGDGTRLSIL.

This clonotype was counted at least ten times. The chain carries TRBV12-3 or TRBV12-4 and TRBJ2-3; no firm D call. The ends were cut back, 7 bases at V and 6 bases at J, with 11 bases in the middle. The CDR3 has 12 amino acids. The CDR3 DNA reads TGTGCCAGCACCCCCTCTCCGGATACGCAGTATTTT. This sequence encodes CASTPSPDTQYF.

There are many counts of this clonotype. This chain connects TRBV7-9 to TRBJ1-5, with a weak D call TRBD1 (5 bases). V lost 5 bases and J 5 bases, leaving 10 bases between the germline ends. The CDR3 has 13 residues. Germline V lookup: CDR1 SEHNR, CDR2 FQNEAQ (reference sequence). CDR3 loop: CASSRDGDQPQHF. CDR3 coding DNA: TGTGCCAGCAGCCGGGACGGGGATCAGCCCCAGCATTTT.

This clonotype was detected ten times or more. The chain combines TRBV11-3 with TRBJ2-2; the D is unclear. The germline gives CDR1 SGHNT, CDR2 YENEEA. The length of the CDR3 is 14 residues. V lost 5 bases and J lost 7, with 14 bases in between. CDR3 amino acids: CASSPRPTGGELFF. CDR3 bases: TGTGCCAGCAGCCCCCGACCCACCGGCGGGGAGCTGTTTTTT.

The chain has TRBV24-1 and TRBJ2-7, with D perhaps assigned TRBD1 or TRBD2 (5 bases each). The CDR3 has 16 amino acids. V dropped 8 bases and J dropped 3 bases, with 22 bases sitting between them. CDR1 KGHDR and CDR2 SFDVKD come from the germline V gene. As DNA, the CDR3 is TGTGCCACCAATCGACTTCAGGGAGTGTTTTTCTACGAGCAGTACTTC. Translating gives CATNRLQGVFFYEQYF.

The V call is TRBV4-1, the J call TRBJ1-6; D is possibly TRBD1 (6 bases). Germline V gene sequence: CDR1 MGHRA, CDR2 YSYEKL. V lost 1 base and J lost 10, with 14 bases in between. This CDR3 has 15 amino acids. CDR3 loop: CASSQAQGLGSPLHF. Written as DNA, the CDR3 is TGCGCCAGCAGCCAAGCACAGGGTCTGGGCTCACCCCTCCACTTT.

This clonotype was recorded at least ten times. The gene calls are TRBV20-1 and TRBJ2-1, with TRBD2 identical over 10 bases. The CDR3 has 17 residues. The J segment lost 4 bases and the V segment lost 0 bases, leaving 9 bases of the junction unmatched. Germline V gene data show CDR1 as DFQATT and CDR2 as SNEGSKA (reference sequence). In DNA form, the CDR3 reads TGCAGTGCTAGAGATCCCCGCACTAGCGGGGAGTACAATGAGCAGTTCTTC. Translating it yields CSARDPRTSGEYNEQFF.

This clonotype was observed a handful of times. The CDR3 sequence: CASSLGQGSEAFF. The CDR3, as DNA: TGCGCCAGCAGCTTGGGACAGGGTTCTGAAGCTTTCTTT. J is TRBJ1-1 and V is TRBV5-1, with 7 bases that match TRBD1. The CDR3 contains 13 residues. The germline V gene has CDR1 SGHRS and CDR2 YFSETQ. The V gene end was trimmed by 0 bases and the J gene end by 6 bases; junction bases not matched to a gene: 2.

In its sample, this clonotype was seen many times. This chain connects TRBV28 to TRBJ1-6; TRBD1 might be the D (5 bases). The germline V gene encodes CDR1 MDHEN and CDR2 SYDVKM. The CDR3 contains 13 residues. Trimming stripped 6 bases from V and 7 bases from J, with 10 bases between. CDR3 nucleotide sequence: TGTGCCAGCAGGTTCAGGGACAATTCACCCCTCCACTTT. This translates into CASRFRDNSPLHF.

Many counts were recorded for this clonotype. This rearrangement joins TRBV7-9 to TRBJ1-1; 11 bases are a match to TRBD1. CDR1 and CDR2 (germline): SEHNR, FQNEAQ (reference sequence). With V trimmed by 4 bases and J by 3 bases, 7 bases remained unmatched. The CDR3 is 16 residues long. The CDR3 sequence: CASSSRTGGGYTEAFF. CDR3 DNA: TGTGCCAGCAGCTCCAGGACAGGGGGCGGGTACACTGAAGCTTTCTTT.

This clonotype has ten or more counts. This chain links TRBV7-9 with TRBJ1-1; D possibly corresponds to TRBD1 (5 bases). CDR3 size: 14 residues. In germline, CDR1 is SEHNR, CDR2 FQNEAQ (reference sequence). V was pared by 5 bases and J by 1 base, with 11 bases between. CDR3 nucleotides: TGTGCCAGCAGCCCCACAGGAGCGAACACTGAAGCTTTCTTT. It encodes CASSPTGANTEAFF. Variable domain in full (rest from reference TRBV7-9 and TRBJ1-1): DTGVSQNPRHKITKRGQNVTFRCDPISEHNRLYWYRQTLGQGPEFLTYFQNEAQLEKSRLLSDRFSAERPKGSFSTLEIQRTEQGDSAMYLCASSPTGANTEAFFGQGTRLTVV.

As for this clonotype: This could be a read error, since a much larger clone is one nucleotide away. The genes are TRBV6-1 and TRBJ2-1; D possibly corresponds to TRBD2 (6 bases). Germline V gives CDR1 MNHNS, CDR2 SASEGT. V lost 8 bases to trimming and J lost 9 bases, with 14 bases between them. The CDR3 has 12 amino acids. The CDR3 reads CASWTNGLEQFF. The CDR3 bases are TGTGCCAGCTGGACTAACGGGCTTGAGCAGTTCTTC.